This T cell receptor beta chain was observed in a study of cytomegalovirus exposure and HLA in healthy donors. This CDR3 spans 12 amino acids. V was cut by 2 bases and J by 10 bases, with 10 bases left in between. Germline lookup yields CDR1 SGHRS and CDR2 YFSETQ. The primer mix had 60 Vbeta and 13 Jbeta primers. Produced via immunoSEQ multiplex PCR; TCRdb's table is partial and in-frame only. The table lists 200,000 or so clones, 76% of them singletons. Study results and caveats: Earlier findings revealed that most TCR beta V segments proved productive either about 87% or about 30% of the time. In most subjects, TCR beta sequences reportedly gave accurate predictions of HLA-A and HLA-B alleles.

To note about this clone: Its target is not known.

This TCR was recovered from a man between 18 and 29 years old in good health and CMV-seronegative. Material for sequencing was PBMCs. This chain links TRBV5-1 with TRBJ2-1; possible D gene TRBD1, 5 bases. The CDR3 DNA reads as TGCGCCAGCAGCTTAACTGGGGCGGAGCAGTTCTTC. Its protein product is CASSLTGAEQFF.